The text below deals with one TCR beta chain. The sample belongs to a study of T cell changes during pregnancy in multiple sclerosis. The germline V gene encodes CDR1 MNHNS and CDR2 SASEGT. This CDR3 is built from 15 residues. Unmatched junction bases numbered 4, after V lost 6 bases and J lost 1 base. Sequencing used immunoSEQ multiplex PCR; TCRdb keeps in-frame clones, though not all of them. The sample records some 87,000 clones, approximately 92% being singletons. The chain links TRBV6-1 to TRBJ1-3, with 9 bases matching TRBD1. This receptor was taken from a female donor with multiple sclerosis, enrolled in a pregnancy study. Sequences were derived from CD4+ T cells from peripheral blood mononuclear cells, sampled before pregnancy. The CDR3 reads CASRPGQGSGNTIYF. CDR3 sequence (DNA): TGTGCCAGCAGACCGGGACAGGGTTCTGGAAACACCATATATTTT.